Here is one TCR beta chain with its context. Antigen unknown. The entry originates in a study of T cell repertoires in cytomegalovirus infection. Overall study: The public TCR beta signatures pointed to both CMV infection and matching HLA type.

MiXCR was run by TCRdb on the reads, yielding one entry per CDR3 protein. The sample carries around 900,000 distinct CDR3 sequences, around 29% recorded once. V lost 7 bases to trimming and J lost 8 bases, with 12 bases between them. Germline V gene sequence: CDR1 LNHDA, CDR2 SQIVND (reference sequence). The CDR3 covers 12 residues. Points from the study as a whole: HLA-C-restricted CMV-specific TCR beta clonotypes prevailed in the ex vivo response.

This TCR derives from a human donor in good health (CMV status not recorded). Some clones in this sample may be carry-over from other donors' samples. The input for sequencing was cultured CD8+ T cells from PBMCs, taken from culture after CMV antigen stimulation. V usage is TRBV19 and J usage is TRBJ2-1, with D perhaps TRBD2 (6 bases). The CDR3 region is CASNGGWDEQFF. DNA of the CDR3: TGTGCCAGTAATGGGGGGTGGGATGAGCAGTTCTTC.